This TCR beta chain was sequenced for a study of blood T cell repertoires in COVID-19. Whole-study context: Material from acute and convalescent COVID-19 was sourced from the United States, Italy and Spain. T cells, B-cell-depleted T cells, or PBMCs provided the cDNA or gDNA that served as material.

Assay used: immunoSEQ multiplex PCR; TCRdb lists only in-frame clones, some missing. The repertoire holds some 500,000 clones, with 70% to 90% as singletons. Germline V CDR1 and CDR2: LNHDA, SQIVND (reference sequence). This CDR3 has 13 amino acids. Germline trimming cut 3 bases from V and 16 bases from J; bases unmatched to any gene: 10. This chain links TRBV19 with TRBJ2-1; 9 positions agree with TRBD1. The TCR comes from a woman aged 45-60 years with COVID-19, enrolled during active disease. The specimen sequenced was peripheral blood. CDR3 residues: CASSMADRGSEFF. The CDR3 coding sequence is TGTGCCAGTAGTATGGCCGACAGGGGGAGTGAATTCTTC.